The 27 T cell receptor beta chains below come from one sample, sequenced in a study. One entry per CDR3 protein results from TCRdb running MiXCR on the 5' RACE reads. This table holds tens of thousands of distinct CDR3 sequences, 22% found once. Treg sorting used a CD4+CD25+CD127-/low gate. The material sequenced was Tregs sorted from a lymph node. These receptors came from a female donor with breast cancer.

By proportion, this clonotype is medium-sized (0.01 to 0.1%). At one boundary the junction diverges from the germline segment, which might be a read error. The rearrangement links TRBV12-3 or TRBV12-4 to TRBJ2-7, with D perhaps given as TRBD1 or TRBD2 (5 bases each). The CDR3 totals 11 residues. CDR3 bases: TGTGCCAGCAGCTCCGGGGCCTCAATCGACTTC. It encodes CASSSGASIDF.

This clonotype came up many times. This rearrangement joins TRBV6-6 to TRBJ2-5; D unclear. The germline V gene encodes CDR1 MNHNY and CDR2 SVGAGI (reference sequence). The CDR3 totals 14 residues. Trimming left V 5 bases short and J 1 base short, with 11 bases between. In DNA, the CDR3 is TGTGCCAGCAGTCCCGGTCCTCTCCAAGAGACCCAGTACTTC. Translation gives CASSPGPLQETQYF.

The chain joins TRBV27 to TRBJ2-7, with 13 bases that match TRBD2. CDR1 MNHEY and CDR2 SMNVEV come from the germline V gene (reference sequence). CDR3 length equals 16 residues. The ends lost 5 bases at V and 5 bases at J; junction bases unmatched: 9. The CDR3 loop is CASSPRTSGSGDEQYF. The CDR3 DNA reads TGTGCCAGCAGTCCCAGGACTAGCGGGAGTGGGGACGAGCAGTACTTC.

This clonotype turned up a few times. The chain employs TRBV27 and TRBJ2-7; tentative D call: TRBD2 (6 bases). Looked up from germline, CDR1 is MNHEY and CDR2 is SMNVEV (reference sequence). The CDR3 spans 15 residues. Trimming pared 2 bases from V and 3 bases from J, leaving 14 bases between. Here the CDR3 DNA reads TGTGCCAGCAGTTTAATCGTGGGGCGGGACTACGAGCAGTACTTC. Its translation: CASSLIVGRDYEQYF.

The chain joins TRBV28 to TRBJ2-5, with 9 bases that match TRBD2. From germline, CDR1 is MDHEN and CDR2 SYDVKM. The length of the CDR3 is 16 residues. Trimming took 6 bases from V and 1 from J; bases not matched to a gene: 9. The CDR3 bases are TGTGCCAGCAGCCCTAGGGCGGGAGGGCCCCAAGAGACCCAGTACTTC. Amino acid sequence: CASSPRAGGPQETQYF.

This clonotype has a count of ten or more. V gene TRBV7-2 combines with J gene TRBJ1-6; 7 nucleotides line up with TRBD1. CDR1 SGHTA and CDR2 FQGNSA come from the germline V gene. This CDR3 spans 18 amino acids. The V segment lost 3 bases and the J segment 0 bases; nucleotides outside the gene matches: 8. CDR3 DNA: TGTGCCAGCAGCTTGGCTCTCCAGGGGGGCTCCTATAATTCACCCCTCCACTTT. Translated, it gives CASSLALQGGSYNSPLHF.

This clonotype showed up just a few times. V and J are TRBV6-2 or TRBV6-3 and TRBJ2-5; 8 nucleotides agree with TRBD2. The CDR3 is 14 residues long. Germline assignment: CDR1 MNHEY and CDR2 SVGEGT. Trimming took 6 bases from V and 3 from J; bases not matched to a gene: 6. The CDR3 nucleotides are TGTGCCAGCAGACCACTAGCGGATGAAGAGACCCAGTACTTC. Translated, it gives CASRPLADEETQYF.

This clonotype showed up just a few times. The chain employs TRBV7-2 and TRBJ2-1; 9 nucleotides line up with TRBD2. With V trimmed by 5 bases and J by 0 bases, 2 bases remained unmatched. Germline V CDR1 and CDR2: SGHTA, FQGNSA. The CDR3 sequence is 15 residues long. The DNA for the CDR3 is TGTGCCAGCAGCGCGGGGGGGAGCTCCTACAATGAGCAGTTCTTC. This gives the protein CASSAGGSSYNEQFF. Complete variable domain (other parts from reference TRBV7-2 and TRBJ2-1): GAGVSQSPSNKVTEKGKDVELRCDPISGHTALYWYRQSLGQGLEFLIYFQGNSAPDKSGLPSDRFSAERTGGSVSTLTIQRTQQEDSAVYLCASSAGGSSYNEQFFGPGTRLTVL.

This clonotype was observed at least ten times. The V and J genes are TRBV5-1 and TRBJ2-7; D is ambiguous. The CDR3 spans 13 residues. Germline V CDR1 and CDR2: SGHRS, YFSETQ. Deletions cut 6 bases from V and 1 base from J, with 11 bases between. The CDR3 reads CASTSRQSYEQYF. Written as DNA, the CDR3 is TGCGCCAGCACGAGCAGGCAATCCTACGAGCAGTACTTC.

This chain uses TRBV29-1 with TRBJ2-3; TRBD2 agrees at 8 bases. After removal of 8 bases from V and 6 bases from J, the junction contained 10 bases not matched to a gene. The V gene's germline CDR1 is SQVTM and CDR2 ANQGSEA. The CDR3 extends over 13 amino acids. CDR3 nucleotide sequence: TGCAGCTTCCAGAGCGGGGGAGGGGATACGCAGTATTTT. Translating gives CSFQSGGGDTQYF.

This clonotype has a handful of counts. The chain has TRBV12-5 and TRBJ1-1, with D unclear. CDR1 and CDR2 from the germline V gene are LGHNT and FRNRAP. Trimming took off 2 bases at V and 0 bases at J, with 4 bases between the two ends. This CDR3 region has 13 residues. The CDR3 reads CASGLSLNTEAFF. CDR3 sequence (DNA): TGTGCTAGTGGTTTGTCCCTGAACACTGAAGCTTTCTTT.

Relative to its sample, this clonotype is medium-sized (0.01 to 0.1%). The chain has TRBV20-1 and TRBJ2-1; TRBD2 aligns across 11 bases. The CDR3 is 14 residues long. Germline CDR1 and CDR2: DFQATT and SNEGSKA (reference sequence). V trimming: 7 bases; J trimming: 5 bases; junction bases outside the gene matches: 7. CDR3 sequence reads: CSVPGLAENNEQFF. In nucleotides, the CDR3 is TGCAGTGTCCCGGGACTAGCGGAGAACAATGAGCAGTTCTTC.

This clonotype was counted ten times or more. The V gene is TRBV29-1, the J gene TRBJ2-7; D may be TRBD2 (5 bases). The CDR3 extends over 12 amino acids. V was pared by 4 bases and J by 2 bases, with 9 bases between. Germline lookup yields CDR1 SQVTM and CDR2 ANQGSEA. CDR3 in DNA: TGCAGCGTTGGTCCGGGAACCTACGAGCAGTACTTC. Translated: CSVGPGTYEQYF.

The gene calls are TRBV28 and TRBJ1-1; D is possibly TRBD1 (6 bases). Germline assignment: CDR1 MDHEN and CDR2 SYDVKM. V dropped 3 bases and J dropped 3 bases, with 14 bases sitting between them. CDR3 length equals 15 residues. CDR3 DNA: TGTGCCAGCAGTTTTCGAGGCAGGGGTGACACTGAAGCTTTCTTT. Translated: CASSFRGRGDTEAFF.

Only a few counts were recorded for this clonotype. CDR3 in amino acids: CASSLEGLDNEQFF. CDR3 DNA sequence: TGTGCCAGCAGCTTAGAGGGACTTGACAATGAGCAGTTCTTC. This chain uses TRBV7-9 with TRBJ2-1; possible D gene TRBD2, 6 bases. CDR1 SEHNR and CDR2 FQNEAQ come from the germline V gene (reference sequence). This CDR3 is 14 amino acids long. Between the trimmed V and J ends, which lost 1 base and 5 bases, there was a span of 9 bases.

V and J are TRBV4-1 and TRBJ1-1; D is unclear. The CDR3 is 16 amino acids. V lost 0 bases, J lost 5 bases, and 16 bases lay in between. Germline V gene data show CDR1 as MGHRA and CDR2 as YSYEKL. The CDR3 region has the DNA TGCGCCAGCAGCCAAGACCCCAACTCTTTGCGAACTGAAGCTTTCTTT. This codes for CASSQDPNSLRTEAFF.

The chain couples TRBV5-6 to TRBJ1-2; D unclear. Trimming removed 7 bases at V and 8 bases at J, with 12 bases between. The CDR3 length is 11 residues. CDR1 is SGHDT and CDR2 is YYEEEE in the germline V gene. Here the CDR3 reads CASGSWRGYTF. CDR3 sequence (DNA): TGTGCCAGCGGATCGTGGAGGGGCTACACCTTC.

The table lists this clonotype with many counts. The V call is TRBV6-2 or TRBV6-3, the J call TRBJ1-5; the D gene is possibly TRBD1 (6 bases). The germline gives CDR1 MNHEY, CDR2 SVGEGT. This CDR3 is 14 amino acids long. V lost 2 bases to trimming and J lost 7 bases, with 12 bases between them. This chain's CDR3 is CASSYVGGRQPQHF. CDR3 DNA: TGTGCCAGCAGTTACGTTGGGGGGCGACAGCCCCAGCATTTT.

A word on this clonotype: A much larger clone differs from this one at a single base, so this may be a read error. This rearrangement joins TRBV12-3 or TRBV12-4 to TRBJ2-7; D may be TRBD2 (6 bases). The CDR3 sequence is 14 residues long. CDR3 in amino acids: CASSSRTNLYERYF. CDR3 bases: TGTGCCAGCAGCTCCCGGACTAATCTTTACGAGCGGTACTTC.

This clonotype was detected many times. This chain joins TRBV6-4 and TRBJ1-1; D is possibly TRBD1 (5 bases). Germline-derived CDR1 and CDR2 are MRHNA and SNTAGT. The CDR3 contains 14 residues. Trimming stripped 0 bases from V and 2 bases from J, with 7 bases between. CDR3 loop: CASSDSDRNTEAFF. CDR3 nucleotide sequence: TGTGCCAGCAGTGACTCAGACAGAAACACTGAAGCTTTCTTT.

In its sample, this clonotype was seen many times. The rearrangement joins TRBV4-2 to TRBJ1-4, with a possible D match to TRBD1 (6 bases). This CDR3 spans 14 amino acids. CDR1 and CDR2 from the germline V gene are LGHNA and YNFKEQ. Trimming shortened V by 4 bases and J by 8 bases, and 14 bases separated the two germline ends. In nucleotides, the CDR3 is TGTGCCAGCAGCCGCACAGGGCCTGGGGAAAAACTGTTTTTT. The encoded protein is CASSRTGPGEKLFF.

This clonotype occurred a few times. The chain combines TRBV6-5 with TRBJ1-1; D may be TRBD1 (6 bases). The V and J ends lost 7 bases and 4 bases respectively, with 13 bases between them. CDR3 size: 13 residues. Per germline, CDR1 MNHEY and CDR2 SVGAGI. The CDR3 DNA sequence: TGTGCCAGCAAACCGGGGGCAACCACTGAAGCTTTCTTT. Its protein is CASKPGATTEAFF.

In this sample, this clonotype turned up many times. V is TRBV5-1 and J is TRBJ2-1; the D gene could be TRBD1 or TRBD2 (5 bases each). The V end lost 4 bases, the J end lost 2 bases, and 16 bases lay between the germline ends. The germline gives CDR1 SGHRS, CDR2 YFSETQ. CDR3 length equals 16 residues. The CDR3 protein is CASSGVRDPPYNEQFF. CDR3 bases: TGCGCCAGCAGCGGGGTTAGGGACCCACCCTACAATGAGCAGTTCTTC.

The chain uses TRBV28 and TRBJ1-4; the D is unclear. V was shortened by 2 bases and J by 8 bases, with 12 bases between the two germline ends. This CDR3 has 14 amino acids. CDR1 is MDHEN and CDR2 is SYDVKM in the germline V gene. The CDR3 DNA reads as TGTGCCAGCAGTTTAATAGGGTACGGAGAAAAACTGTTTTTT. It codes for CASSLIGYGEKLFF.

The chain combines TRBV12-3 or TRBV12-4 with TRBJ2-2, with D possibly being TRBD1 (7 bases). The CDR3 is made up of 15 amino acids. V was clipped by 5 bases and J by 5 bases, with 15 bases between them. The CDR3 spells CASSVIQGRTGELFF. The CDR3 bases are TGTGCCAGCAGTGTAATACAGGGGAGGACCGGGGAGCTGTTTTTT.

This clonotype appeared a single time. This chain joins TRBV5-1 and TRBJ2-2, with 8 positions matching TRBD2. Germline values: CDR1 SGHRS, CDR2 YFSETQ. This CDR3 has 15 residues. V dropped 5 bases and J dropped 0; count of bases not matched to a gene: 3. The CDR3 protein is CASRPGLANTGELFF. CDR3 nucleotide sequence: TGCGCCAGCAGACCGGGACTAGCGAACACCGGGGAGCTGTTTTTT.

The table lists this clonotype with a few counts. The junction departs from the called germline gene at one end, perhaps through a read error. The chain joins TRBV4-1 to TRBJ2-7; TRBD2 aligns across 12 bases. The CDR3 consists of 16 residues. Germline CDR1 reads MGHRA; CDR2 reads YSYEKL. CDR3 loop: CASSAHLAGGTYGQYF. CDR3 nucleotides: TGCGCCAGCAGCGCCCACCTAGCGGGAGGGACCTACGGGCAGTACTTC.